One sample yielded the 21 T cell receptor beta chains listed below, sequenced in a study of CD8 T cells in cerebrospinal fluid in Alzheimer's disease. TCRdb reprocessed the 10x single-cell sequencing reads and keeps a single row for each CDR3 protein, giving no DNA. Its clone listing holds 1,100 to 1,500 distinct CDR3 sequences. The sequenced sample consisted of cerebrospinal fluid. All receptors come from a human donor with mild cognitive impairment.

Its frequency marks this clonotype as medium-sized. J is TRBJ1-5 and V is TRBV6-2 or TRBV6-3. CDR1 MNHEY and CDR2 SVGEGT come from the germline V gene. The CDR3 runs 15 residues. This chain's CDR3 is CASSPFGGSGQPQHF.

Judged by frequency, this clonotype is large. The chain recombines TRBV15 with TRBJ2-3; the D call of TRBD1 rests on TCRdb alone, since no DNA is present to check it. Germline V gene sequence: CDR1 LNHNV, CDR2 YYDKDF (reference sequence). CDR3 length equals 13 residues. CDR3 region: CATRRGGTDTQYF.

Here the CDR3 reads CASSSPRAEAFF. The V call is TRBV5-4, the J call TRBJ1-1. This CDR3 spans 12 amino acids. Germline lookup yields CDR1 SGHNT and CDR2 YYREEE (reference sequence).

This clonotype is labeled medium-sized (0.01 to 0.1%) based on frequency. The chain links TRBV11-2 to TRBJ2-5; as DNA is missing, the TRBD2 call by TCRdb cannot be tested. From germline, CDR1 is SGHAT and CDR2 FQNNGV. This CDR3 has 16 amino acids. CDR3 loop: CASSSIRLAGPGAQYF.

Measured by frequency, this clonotype is medium-sized. The rearrangement uses TRBV3-1 and TRBJ2-5; checking the TCRdb D call of TRBD2 is not possible without DNA. The CDR3 contains 18 residues. Germline lookup yields CDR1 LGHDT and CDR2 YNNKEL (reference sequence). CDR3 loop: CASSQDGREQVVEETQYF.

By frequency, this clonotype is medium-sized. The chain combines TRBV2 with TRBJ2-3. The CDR3 is made up of 11 amino acids. CDR1 is SNHLY, CDR2 FYNNEI, per germline. CDR3 in amino acids: CASSDTDTQYF.

This clonotype is called large based on its frequency. This sequence joins TRBV12-3 or TRBV12-4 and TRBJ1-3. This CDR3 region has 12 residues. CDR3 amino acids: CASSLNGNTIYF.

According to its frequency, this clonotype is medium-sized. J is TRBJ2-7 and V is TRBV6-2 or TRBV6-3; TCRdb's D gene call, TRBD1, goes unchecked for lack of DNA. The germline gives CDR1 MNHEY, CDR2 SVGEGT. CDR3 size: 16 residues. CDR3 sequence reads: CASSYDRDLNAYEQYF.

Its frequency marks this clonotype as medium-sized. The rearrangement uses TRBV7-9 and TRBJ1-5; TCRdb lists TRBD1, though no DNA is available to test this call. Germline V gene lookup returns CDR1 SEHNR and CDR2 FQNEAQ (reference sequence). CDR3 length equals 14 residues. The CDR3 loop reads CASGTGYSNQPQHF.

This clonotype counts as medium-sized (0.01 to 0.1%) by frequency. CDR3 in amino acids: CASSLGQGSGANVLTF. The rearrangement links TRBV13 to TRBJ2-6. The CDR3 covers 16 residues. Germline V CDR1 and CDR2: PRHDT, FYEKMQ (reference sequence).

According to its frequency, this clonotype is medium-sized. V and J are TRBV2 and TRBJ2-3; TCRdb gives TRBD2 as the D gene, but with no DNA this cannot be confirmed. The CDR3 consists of 12 residues. Per the germline V gene, CDR1 is SNHLY and CDR2 is FYNNEI. This chain's CDR3 is CASRALGAAQYF.

This clonotype registers large by frequency. This sequence joins TRBV2 and TRBJ2-2. CDR1 is SNHLY, CDR2 FYNNEI, per germline. The CDR3 is 14 amino acids. Here the CDR3 reads CASSGRVATGELFF.

This clonotype counts as large (0.1 to 1%) by frequency. This chain links TRBV7-6 with TRBJ2-2. Germline CDR1 and CDR2: SGHVS and FNYEAQ. This CDR3 region has 12 residues. The CDR3 sequence is CASSYYTGELFF.

By frequency, this clonotype registers medium-sized (0.01 to 0.1%). The rearrangement joins TRBV6-5 to TRBJ1-4. The CDR3 has 14 amino acids. Germline CDR1 is MNHEY and CDR2 is SVGAGI. CDR3 residues: CASSPTHSNEKLFF.

This clonotype is classed as medium-sized by frequency. J is TRBJ2-1 and V is TRBV6-5; with no DNA, the TCRdb D assignment of TRBD2 cannot be verified. The CDR3 runs to 15 residues. Germline CDR1 is MNHEY and CDR2 is SVGAGI. The CDR3 spells CASTSGTSGGNEQFF.

The J gene is TRBJ1-5, the V gene TRBV5-4. The CDR3 has 15 residues. Looked up from germline, CDR1 is SGHNT and CDR2 is YYREEE (reference sequence). CDR3 sequence reads: CASSQGPEGNQPQHF.

Judged by frequency, this clonotype is medium-sized. The rearrangement joins TRBV7-3 to TRBJ2-2; TCRdb's assignment of TRBD1 cannot be checked, as there is no DNA. The CDR3 is made up of 15 amino acids. Germline loops: CDR1 SGHTA, CDR2 FQGTGA. This CDR3 is CASSPGTGYTGELFF.

This chain uses TRBV2 with TRBJ1-5; TCRdb outputs TRBD1, but without DNA this stays unchecked. Germline loops: CDR1 SNHLY, CDR2 FYNNEI. The CDR3 runs to 15 residues. CDR3 sequence: CASGTGSASNQPQHF.

This clonotype counts as medium-sized by frequency. The chain employs TRBV19 and TRBJ2-3; TCRdb designates TRBD1, a call that cannot be tested without DNA. In germline, CDR1 is LNHDA, CDR2 SQIVND (reference sequence). CDR3 length: 13 residues. CDR3 protein: CATRTASTDTQYF.

This clonotype is deemed large by its frequency. The chain joins TRBV18 to TRBJ2-7; checking the TCRdb D call of TRBD1 is not possible without DNA. Germline V CDR1 and CDR2: KGHSH, LQKENI. The CDR3 extends over 14 amino acids. CDR3 sequence reads: CASALRQALYEQYF.

The rearrangement joins TRBV27 to TRBJ2-2. The CDR3 contains 14 residues. Per germline, CDR1 MNHEY and CDR2 SMNVEV (reference sequence). This CDR3 reads CASSSPQLTGELFF.